A selection of T cell receptor beta chains follows, all from one sample in a study of blood T cells in healthy people across ages. One entry per CDR3 protein results from TCRdb running MiXCR on the 5' RACE reads. Of about 780,000 distinct CDR3 sequences listed, 20% to 30% were seen once; the top ten hold 2.5% to 3.5%. A further study also used this sample, focusing on T cells of mothers and their children.

The sequenced sample was blood. These receptors were collected from a boy younger than 18 in good health. CDR3s include the opening cysteine and the closing phenylalanine or tryptophan. The D gene is left open where the match is weak.

V gene	J gene	D gene	CDR3 protein
TRBV3-1	TRBJ1-6	TRBD1	CASSQEDRRNSPLHF
TRBV15	TRBJ2-2	-	CATRLTGELFF
TRBV28	TRBJ2-2	-	CASRGGGANTGELFF
TRBV5-8	TRBJ2-5	-	CASSRDQGETQYF
TRBV6-5	TRBJ2-7	-	CASSYSSSIAYSYEQYF
TRBV7-9	TRBJ2-1	-	CASSPRPDSSYNEQFF
TRBV10-3	TRBJ2-2	-	CAISEGRIDTGELSF
TRBV4-1	TRBJ2-2	TRBD1	CASSLGQGLTGELFF
TRBV20-1	TRBJ1-2	-	CSARDVQGRGGGYTF
TRBV28	TRBJ2-2	-	CASSLRQVGELFF
TRBV6-6	TRBJ2-3	TRBD2	CASIWGGDTDTQYF
TRBV20-1	-	-	CSARDVGGRETQYF
TRBV20-1	TRBJ2-5	-	CSARGSRARGLQETQYF
TRBV4-1	TRBJ2-5	-	CASSQIGGDPQETQYF
TRBV5-6	TRBJ1-6	-	CASSLQTLYNSPLHF
TRBV4-1	TRBJ2-2	-	CASSQGRTGTGELFF
TRBV6-6	TRBJ2-3	-	CASSYSGATDTQYF
TRBV5-1	TRBJ1-5	-	CASSLAGAGQPQHF